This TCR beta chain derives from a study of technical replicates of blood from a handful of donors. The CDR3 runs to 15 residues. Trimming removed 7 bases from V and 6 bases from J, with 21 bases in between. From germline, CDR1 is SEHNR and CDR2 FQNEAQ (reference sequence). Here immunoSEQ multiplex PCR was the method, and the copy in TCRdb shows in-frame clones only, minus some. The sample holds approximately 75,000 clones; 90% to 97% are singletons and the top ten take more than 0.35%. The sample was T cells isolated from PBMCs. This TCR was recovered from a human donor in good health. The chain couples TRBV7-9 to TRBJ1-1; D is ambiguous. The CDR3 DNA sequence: TGTGCCAGCACTTCCGATCCGGGTTTGGAGGCTGAAGCTTTCTTT. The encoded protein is CASTSDPGLEAEAFF.